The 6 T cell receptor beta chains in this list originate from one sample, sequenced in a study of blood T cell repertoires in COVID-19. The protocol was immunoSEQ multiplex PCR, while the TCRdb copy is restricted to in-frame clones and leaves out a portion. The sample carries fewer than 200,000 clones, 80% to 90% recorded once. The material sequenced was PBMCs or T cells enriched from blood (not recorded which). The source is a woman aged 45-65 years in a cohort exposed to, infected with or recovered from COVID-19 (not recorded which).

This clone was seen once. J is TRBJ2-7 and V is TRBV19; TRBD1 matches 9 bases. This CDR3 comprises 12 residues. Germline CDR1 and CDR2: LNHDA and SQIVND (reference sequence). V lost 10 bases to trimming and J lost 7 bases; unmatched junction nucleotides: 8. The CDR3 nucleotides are TGTGCCACCGGGACAGGGTTAGGGGAGCAGTACTTC. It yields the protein CATGTGLGEQYF. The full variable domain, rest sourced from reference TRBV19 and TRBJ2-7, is DGGITQSPKYLFRKEGQNVTLSCEQNLNHDAMYWYRQDPGQGLRLIYYSQIVNDFQKGDIAEGYSVSREKKESFPLTVTSAQKNPTAFYLCATGTGLGEQYFGPGTRLTVT.

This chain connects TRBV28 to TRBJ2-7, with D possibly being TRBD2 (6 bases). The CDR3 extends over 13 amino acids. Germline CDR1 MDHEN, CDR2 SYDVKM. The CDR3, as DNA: TGTGCCAGCAGCTCACCTAGCACCGGGACTGCCCTCGTC. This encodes CASSSPSTGTALV.

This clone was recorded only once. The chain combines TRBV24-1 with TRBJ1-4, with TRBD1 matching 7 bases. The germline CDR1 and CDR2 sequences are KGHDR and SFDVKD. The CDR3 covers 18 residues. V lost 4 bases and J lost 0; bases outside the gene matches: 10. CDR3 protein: CATSDPGTAITTNEKLFF. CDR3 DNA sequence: TGTGCCACCAGTGACCCCGGGACAGCCATTACAACTAATGAAAAACTGTTTTTT.

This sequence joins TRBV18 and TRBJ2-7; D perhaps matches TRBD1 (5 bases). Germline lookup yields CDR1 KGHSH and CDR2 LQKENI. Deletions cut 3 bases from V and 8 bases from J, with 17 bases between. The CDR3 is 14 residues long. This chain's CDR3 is CASSPSMDINQQYF. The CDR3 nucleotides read TGTGCCAGCTCACCCTCCATGGACATAAACCAGCAGTACTTC.

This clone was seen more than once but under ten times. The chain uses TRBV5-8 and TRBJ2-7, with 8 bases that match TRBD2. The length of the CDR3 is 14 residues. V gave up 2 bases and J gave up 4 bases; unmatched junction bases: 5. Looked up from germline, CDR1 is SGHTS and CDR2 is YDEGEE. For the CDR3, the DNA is TGTGCCAGCAGCTTCCTATCGGGAGGGTACGAGCAGTACTTC. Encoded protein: CASSFLSGGYEQYF. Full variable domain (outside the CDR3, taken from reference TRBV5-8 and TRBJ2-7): EAGVTQSPTHLIKTRGQQATLRCSPISGHTSVYWYQQALGLGLQFLLWYDEGEERNRGNFPPRFSGRQFPNYSSELNVNALELEDSALYLCASSFLSGGYEQYFGPGTRLTVT.

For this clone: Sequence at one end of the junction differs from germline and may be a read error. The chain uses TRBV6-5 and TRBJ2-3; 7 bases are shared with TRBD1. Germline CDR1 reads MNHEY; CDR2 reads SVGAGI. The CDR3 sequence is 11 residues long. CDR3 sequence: CASNEQGGKHF. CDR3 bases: TGTGCCAGCAACGAGCAAGGGGGCAAGCATTTT.